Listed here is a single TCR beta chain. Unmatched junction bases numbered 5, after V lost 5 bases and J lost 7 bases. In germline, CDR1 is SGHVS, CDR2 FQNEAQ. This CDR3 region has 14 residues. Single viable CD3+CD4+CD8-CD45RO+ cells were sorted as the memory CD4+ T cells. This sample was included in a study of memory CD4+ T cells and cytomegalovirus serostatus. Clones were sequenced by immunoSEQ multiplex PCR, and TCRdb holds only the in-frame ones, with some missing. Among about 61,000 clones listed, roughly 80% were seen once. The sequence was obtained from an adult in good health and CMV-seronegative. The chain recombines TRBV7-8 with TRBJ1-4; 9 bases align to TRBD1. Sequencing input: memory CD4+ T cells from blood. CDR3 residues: CASSVGGQGEKLFF. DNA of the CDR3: TGTGCCAGCAGCGTCGGGGGACAGGGTGAAAAACTGTTTTTT.